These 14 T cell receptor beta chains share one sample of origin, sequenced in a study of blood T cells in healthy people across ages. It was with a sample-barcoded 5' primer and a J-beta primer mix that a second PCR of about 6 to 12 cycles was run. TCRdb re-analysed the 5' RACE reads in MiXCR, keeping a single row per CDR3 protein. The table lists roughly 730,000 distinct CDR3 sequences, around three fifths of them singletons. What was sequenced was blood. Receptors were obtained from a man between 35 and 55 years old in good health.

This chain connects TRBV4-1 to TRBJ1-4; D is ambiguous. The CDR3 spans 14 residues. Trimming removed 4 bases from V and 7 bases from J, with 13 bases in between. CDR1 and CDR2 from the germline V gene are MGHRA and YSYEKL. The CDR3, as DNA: TGCGCCAGCAGCCCCAGCGGGGTATCTGAAAAACTGTTTTTT. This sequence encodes CASSPSGVSEKLFF.

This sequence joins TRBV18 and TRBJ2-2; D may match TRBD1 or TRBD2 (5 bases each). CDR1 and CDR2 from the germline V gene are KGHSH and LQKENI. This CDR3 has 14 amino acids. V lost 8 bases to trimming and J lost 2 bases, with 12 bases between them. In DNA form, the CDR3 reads TGTGCCAGCCCTCAGGGAGAAAACACCGGGGAGCTGTTTTTT. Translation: CASPQGENTGELFF.

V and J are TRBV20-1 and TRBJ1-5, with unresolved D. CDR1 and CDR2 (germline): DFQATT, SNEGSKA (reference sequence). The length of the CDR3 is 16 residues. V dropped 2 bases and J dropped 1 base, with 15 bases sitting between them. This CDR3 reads CSARTPGFRSNQPQHF. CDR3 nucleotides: TGCAGTGCTAGAACGCCGGGGTTTAGGAGCAATCAGCCCCAGCATTTT.

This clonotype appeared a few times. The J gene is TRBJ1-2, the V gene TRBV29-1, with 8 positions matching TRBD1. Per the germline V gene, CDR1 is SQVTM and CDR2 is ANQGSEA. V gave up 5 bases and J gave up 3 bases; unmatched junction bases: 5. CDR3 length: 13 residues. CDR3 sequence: CSVWTGIDYGYTF. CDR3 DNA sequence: TGCAGCGTTTGGACAGGGATAGACTATGGCTACACCTTC.

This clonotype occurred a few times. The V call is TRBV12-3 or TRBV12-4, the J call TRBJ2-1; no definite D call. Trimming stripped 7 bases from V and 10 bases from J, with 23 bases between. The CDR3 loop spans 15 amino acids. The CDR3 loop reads CASTLALMDVTEQFF. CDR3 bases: TGTGCCAGCACTCTTGCGCTTATGGACGTAACCGAGCAGTTCTTC.

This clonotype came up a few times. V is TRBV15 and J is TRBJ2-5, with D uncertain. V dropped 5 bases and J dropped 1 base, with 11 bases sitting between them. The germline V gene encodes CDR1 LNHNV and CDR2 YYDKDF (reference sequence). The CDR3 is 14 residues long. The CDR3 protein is CATSGQGFQETQYF. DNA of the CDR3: TGTGCCACCAGCGGCCAAGGATTCCAAGAGACCCAGTACTTC.

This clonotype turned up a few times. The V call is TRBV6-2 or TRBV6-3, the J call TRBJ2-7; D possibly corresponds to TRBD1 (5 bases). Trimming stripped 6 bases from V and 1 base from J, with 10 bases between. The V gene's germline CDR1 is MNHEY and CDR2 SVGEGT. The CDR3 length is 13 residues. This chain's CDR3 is CASSPTESYEQYF. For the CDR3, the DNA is TGTGCCAGCAGCCCGACAGAATCCTACGAGCAGTACTTC.

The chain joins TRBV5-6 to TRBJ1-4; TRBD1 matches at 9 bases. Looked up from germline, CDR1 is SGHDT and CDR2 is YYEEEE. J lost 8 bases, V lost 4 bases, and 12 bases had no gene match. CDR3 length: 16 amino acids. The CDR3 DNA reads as TGTGCCAGCAGCATGGCTATGGGACAGGGTGGCGAAAAACTGTTTTTT. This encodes CASSMAMGQGGEKLFF.

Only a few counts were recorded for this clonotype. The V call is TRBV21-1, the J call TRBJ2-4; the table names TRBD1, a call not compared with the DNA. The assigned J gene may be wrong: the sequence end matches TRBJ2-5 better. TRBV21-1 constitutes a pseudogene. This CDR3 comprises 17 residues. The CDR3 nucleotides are TGTGCCAGCAGGCTCACTACCGGGACAGGCCGTGAAGAGACCCAGTACTTC. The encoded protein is CASRLTTGTGREETQYF.

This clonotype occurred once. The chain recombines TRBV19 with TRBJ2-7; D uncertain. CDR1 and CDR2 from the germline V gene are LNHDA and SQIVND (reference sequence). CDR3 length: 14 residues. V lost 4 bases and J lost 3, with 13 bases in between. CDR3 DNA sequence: TGTGCCAGTAGTACCCAGGCTTTGGTCTACGAGCAGTACTTC. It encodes CASSTQALVYEQYF.

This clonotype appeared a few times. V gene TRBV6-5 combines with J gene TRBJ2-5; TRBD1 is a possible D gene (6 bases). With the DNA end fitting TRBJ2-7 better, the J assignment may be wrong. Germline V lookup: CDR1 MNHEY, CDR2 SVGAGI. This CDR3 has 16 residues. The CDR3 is CASSYDADSAFYEQYF. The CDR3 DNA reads TGTGCCAGCAGTTACGACGCGGACAGCGCATTCTACGAGCAGTACTTC.

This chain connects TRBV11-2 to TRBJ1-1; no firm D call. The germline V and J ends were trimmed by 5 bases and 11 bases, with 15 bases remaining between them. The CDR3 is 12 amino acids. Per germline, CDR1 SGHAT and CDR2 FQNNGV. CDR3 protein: CASSNGITSAFF. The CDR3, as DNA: TGTGCCAGCAGCAATGGAATTACGTCGGCTTTCTTT. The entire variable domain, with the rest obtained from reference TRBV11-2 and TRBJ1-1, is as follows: EAGVAQSPRYKIIEKRQSVAFWCNPISGHATLYWYQQILGQGPKLLIQFQNNGVVDDSQLPKDRFSAERLKGVDSTLKIQPAKLEDSAVYLCASSNGITSAFFGQGTRLTVV.

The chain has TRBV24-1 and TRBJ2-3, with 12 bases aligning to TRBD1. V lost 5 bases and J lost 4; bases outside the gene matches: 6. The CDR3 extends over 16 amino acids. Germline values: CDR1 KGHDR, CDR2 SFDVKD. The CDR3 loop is CATSVGDRGHPDTQYF. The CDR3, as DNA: TGTGCCACCAGTGTCGGGGACAGGGGGCACCCAGATACGCAGTATTTT.

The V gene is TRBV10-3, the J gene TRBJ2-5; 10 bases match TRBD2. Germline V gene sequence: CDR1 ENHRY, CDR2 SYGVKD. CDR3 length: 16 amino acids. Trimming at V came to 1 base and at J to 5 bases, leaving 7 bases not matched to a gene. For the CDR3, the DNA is TGTGCCATCAGTGAGTTTACTAGCGGGAATCGGGAGACCCAGTACTTC. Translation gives CAISEFTSGNRETQYF.